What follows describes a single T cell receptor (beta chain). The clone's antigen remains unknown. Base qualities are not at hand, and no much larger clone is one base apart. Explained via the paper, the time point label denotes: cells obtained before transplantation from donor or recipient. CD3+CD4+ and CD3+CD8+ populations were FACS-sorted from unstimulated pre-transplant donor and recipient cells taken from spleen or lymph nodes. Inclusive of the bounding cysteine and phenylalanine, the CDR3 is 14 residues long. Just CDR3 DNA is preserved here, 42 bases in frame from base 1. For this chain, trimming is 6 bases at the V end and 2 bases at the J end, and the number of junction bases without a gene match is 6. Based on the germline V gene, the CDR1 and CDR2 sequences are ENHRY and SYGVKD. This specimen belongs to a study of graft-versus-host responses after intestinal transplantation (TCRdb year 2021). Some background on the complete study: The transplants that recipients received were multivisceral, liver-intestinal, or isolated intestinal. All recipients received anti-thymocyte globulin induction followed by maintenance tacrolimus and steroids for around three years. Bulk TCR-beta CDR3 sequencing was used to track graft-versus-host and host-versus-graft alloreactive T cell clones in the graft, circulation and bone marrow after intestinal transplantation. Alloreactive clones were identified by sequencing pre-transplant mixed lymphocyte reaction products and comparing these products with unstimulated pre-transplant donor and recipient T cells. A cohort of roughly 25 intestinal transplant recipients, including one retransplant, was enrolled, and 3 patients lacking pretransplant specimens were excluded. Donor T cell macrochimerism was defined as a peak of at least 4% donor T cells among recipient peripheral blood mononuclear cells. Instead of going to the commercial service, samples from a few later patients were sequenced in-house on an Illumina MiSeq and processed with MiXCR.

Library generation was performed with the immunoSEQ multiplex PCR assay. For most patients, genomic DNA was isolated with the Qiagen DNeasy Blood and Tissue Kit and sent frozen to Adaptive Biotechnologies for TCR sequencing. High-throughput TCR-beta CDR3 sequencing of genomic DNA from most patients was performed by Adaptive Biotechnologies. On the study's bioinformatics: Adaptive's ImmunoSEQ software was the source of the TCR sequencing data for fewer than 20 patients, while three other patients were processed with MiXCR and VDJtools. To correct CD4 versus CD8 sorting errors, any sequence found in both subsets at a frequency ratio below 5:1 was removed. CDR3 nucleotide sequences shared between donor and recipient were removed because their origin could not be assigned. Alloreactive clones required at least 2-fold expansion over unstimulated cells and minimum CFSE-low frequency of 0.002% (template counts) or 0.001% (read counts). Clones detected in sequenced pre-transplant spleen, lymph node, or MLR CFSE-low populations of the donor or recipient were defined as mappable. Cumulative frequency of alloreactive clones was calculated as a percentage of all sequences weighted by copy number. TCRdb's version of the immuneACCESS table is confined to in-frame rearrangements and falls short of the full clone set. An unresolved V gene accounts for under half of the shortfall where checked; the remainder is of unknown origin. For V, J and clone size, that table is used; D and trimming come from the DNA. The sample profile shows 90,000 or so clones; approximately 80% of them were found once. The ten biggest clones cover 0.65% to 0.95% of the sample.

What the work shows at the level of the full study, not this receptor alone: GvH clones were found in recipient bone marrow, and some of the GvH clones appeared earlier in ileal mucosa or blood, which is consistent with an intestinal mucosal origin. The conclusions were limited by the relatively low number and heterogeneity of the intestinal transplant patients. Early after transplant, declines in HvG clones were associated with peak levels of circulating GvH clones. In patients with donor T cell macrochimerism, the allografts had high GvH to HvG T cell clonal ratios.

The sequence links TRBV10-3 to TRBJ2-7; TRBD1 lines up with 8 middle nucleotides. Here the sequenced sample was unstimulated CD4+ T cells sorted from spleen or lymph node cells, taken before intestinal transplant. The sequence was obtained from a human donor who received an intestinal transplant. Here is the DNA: TGTGCCATCAGATCAGGGACAGGACCCTACGAGCAGTACTTC. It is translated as CAIRSGTGPYEQYF.